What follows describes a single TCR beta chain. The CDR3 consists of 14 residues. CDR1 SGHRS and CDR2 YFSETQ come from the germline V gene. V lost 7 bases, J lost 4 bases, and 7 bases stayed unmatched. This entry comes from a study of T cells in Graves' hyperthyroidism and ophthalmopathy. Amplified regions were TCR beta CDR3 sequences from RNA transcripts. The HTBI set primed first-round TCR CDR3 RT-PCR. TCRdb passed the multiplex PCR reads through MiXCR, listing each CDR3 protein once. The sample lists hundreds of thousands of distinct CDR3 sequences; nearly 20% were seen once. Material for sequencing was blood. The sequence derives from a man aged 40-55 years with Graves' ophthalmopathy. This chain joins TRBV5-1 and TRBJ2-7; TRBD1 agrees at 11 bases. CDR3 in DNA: TGCGCCAGCGCCCGGACAGGGGGCTATTACGAGCAGTACTTC. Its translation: CASARTGGYYEQYF.